This T cell receptor beta chain was sequenced in a study of OX40 agonist ivuxolimab in advanced cancers. Looking at the study overall: Ivuxolimab was a fully human IgG2 agonistic monoclonal antibody targeting the costimulatory receptor OX40 (CD134). Partial responses occurred in three dose-escalation patients: two with cutaneous melanoma and one with hepatocellular carcinoma. Peripheral TCRbeta sequencing was intended to test whether TCR sequence diversity was altered and clonal T-cell expansion was caused by ivuxolimab. The paper describes the monotherapy dose-escalation part (N of about 47 patients) of the phase I trial of ivuxolimab. Among the 52 dose-escalation patients, around 20 had hepatocellular carcinoma, around 15 melanoma, 9 renal cell carcinoma and 9 head and neck cancer. Intravenous ivuxolimab was administered to patients every 2 weeks at six dose levels: 0.01, 0.1, 0.3, 1.5, 3 and 10 mg/kg. Patients were allowed to have had prior anti-PD-1, anti-PD-L1 or anti-CTLA-4 therapy, and about 40% of the dose-escalation patients had been treated with checkpoint inhibitors. A male proportion of 82.7% and a mean age of around 60 years, ranging from roughly 23 to 90, were recorded for the dose-escalation cohort. Overall study outcomes, separate from this receptor: At doses of 0.1 to 3.0 mg/kg, clonal expansion of both CD4+ and CD8+ blood T cells was observed from baseline to week 6. In the 0.1-3.0 mg/kg groups, partial responders were among the patients with the lowest normalized peripheral clonal expansion, particularly in CD8+ T cells. Low levels of normalized T-cell clonal expansion were also seen in some patients who did not respond. After ivuxolimab, more expanded clones were found on average in CD8+ T cells than in CD4+ T cells. Which antigens the clonally expanded peripheral T cells were specific for was not determined.

The trial excluded patients who had a history of autoimmune disease or who were on systemic immunosuppression. Peripheral blood for TCR sequencing was collected from all dose cohorts at baseline, on cycle 4 day 1, and on cycle 7 day 1. Samples came from an open-label, multicenter, first-in-human phase I dose-escalation trial of ivuxolimab. Adults with locally advanced or metastatic melanoma, renal cell carcinoma, hepatocellular carcinoma or head and neck squamous cell carcinoma were enrolled in the trial. CD4+ and CD8+ T cells were sorted separately from peripheral blood before TCR sequencing. As for this clone: Its binding antigen is unknown. Base qualities are not at hand, and no much larger clone is one base apart.

The trim is 3 bases for V and 0 bases for J, with a gap of 9 bases between the germline ends. CDR1 LNHNV and CDR2 YYDKDF are derived from the germline V gene (reference sequence). The CDR3 contains 14 residues, cysteine and phenylalanine counted. Here the CDR3 DNA is all that survives: 42 bases in frame from base 1. To sequence the TCRbeta CDR3 region, genomic DNA was isolated from the sorted cells. The immunoSEQ Assay was used to sequence the TCRbeta CDR3 regions. As stored in TCRdb, this immuneACCESS dataset retains in-frame rearrangements with V and J assigned. A fraction of the clones does not appear; measured against another copy, unresolved V genes explain less than half of the discrepancy, and the remainder lacks a known reason. This sample is represented by roughly 77,000 clones; around 90% of them were singletons. Approximately 9.9% of the sample belongs to the ten largest clones.

The TCR was taken from an adult with an advanced solid tumor such as melanoma, head and neck, liver or kidney cancer. The sample in question was CD4+ or CD8+ T cells sorted from blood, obtained in a trial of the OX40 agonist ivuxolimab. The chain is encoded by TRBV15 joined to TRBJ2-7; the D segment may tentatively be TRBD1 or TRBD2, each giving 6 matched bases. The CDR3 amino acid sequence is: CATSSRGGSYEQYF. The bases are TGTGCCACCAGCAGCAGGGGAGGCTCCTACGAGCAGTACTTC.